These T cell receptor beta chains were read from a single sample in a study of T-cell memory formation after mild COVID-19. TCRdb passed the 5' RACE reads through MiXCR, listing each CDR3 protein once. This table has 350,000 or so distinct CDR3 sequences, approximately 21% appearing once. Sequenced input: PBMCs or a T cell subset sorted from them (not recorded which). The receptors derive from an adult woman who had mild COVID-19 (a few samples of this study predate the infection). Cell type and time point are not known. CDR3s include the opening cysteine and the closing phenylalanine or tryptophan. D genes are given only for firm matches. Clone size is shown for a subset of rows, as once, few, many or a class of expanded clone.

NA,TRBV6-5,NA,TRBJ1-1,TGTGCCAGCAGTTTCAACGGGGGGAACACTGAAGCTTTCTTT,CASSFNGGNTEAFF
NA,TRBV12-3/TRBV12-4,NA,TRBJ1-1,TGTGCCAGCAGACAAGGACATAACACTGAAGCTTTCTTT,CASRQGHNTEAFF
NA,TRBV5-1,few,TRBJ1-4,TGCGCCAGCAGCGGGCCTCCCCCGGCGGAAAAACTGTTTTTT,CASSGPPPAEKLFF
TRBD1,TRBV7-9,NA,TRBJ1-1,TGTGCCAGCAGCCCTCTGACAGGGGCGACTTGGGGGAAAGCTGAAGCTTTCTTT,CASSPLTGATWGKAEAFF
NA,TRBV14,NA,TRBJ2-5,TGTGCCAGCAGCCACCTCGACCAGGGTGAGACCCAGTACTTC,CASSHLDQGETQYF
NA,TRBV12-3/TRBV12-4,few,TRBJ1-1,TGTGCCAGCAGTCCGACAGTGCCCAAGTCTGAAGCTTTCTTT,CASSPTVPKSEAFF
NA,TRBV5-1,few,TRBJ1-1,TGCGCCAGCAGCTTGGTGGGATTGGACACTGAAGCTTTCTTT,CASSLVGLDTEAFF
TRBD1,TRBV9,NA,TRBJ2-3,TGTGCCAGCAGCGTCCGGGACAGAAGCACAGATACGCAGTATTTT,CASSVRDRSTDTQYF
TRBD2,TRBV7-8,NA,TRBJ2-1,TGTGCCAGCAGCTTAGGGGCTGGGAGGGCCCGAAATGAGCAGTTCTTC,CASSLGAGRARNEQFF
NA,TRBV7-9,few,TRBJ1-4,TGTGCCAGCAGCCTGGACAGAAATAATGAAAAACTGTTTTTT,CASSLDRNNEKLFF
TRBD2,TRBV25-1,NA,TRBJ2-3,TGTGCCAGCTCCCCCTTTAGCGGGAGCAGCGATACGCAGTATTTT,CASSPFSGSSDTQYF
NA,TRBV2,many,TRBJ2-7,TGTGCCAGCAGTGAAAGGGACTACGAGCAGTACTTC,CASSERDYEQYF
NA,TRBV20-1,NA,TRBJ1-6,TGCAGTGCTAGAGATCCCCATGGGTCACCCCTCCACTTT,CSARDPHGSPLHF
NA,TRBV6-6,NA,TRBJ1-2,TGTGCCAGCGGGGGGACGGGTGGCTACACCTTC,CASGGTGGYTF
TRBD1,TRBV13,few,TRBJ1-1,TGTGCCAGCAGCTTGACAGGGGGGAGCACTGAAGCTTTCTTT,CASSLTGGSTEAFF
NA,TRBV7-2,NA,TRBJ2-7,TGTGCCAGCAGGTCCGGGACTGGCGTCTCCGAGCAGTACTTC,CASRSGTGVSEQYF
TRBD2,TRBV7-9,NA,TRBJ2-1,TGTGCCAGCAGCCCGTCCGGGGGGGCGGTGAGCTCCTACAATGAGCAGTTCTTC,CASSPSGGAVSSYNEQFF
NA,TRBV5-5,NA,TRBJ2-1,TGTGCCAGCAGCTGGGACGAGAGCTCCTACAATGAGCAGTTCTTC,CASSWDESSYNEQFF
NA,TRBV4-2,NA,TRBJ2-7,TGTGCCAGCAGCCACGAGGGGCCCTACGAGCAGTACTTC,CASSHEGPYEQYF
NA,TRBV12-3/TRBV12-4,NA,TRBJ2-7,TGTGCCAGCAGTCCACGACCCGCCCGGCCGGGACTGCGACCCGCACCCTACGAGCAGTACTTC,CASSPRPARPGLRPAPYEQYF
NA,TRBV7-9,few,TRBJ2-5,TGTGCCAGCAGCAGAGTGGAAGGAGGGGCAGAGACCCAGTACTTC,CASSRVEGGAETQYF
NA,TRBV10-3,NA,TRBJ1-2,TGTGCCATCAGAGTCGACAGCACTAACTATGGCTACACCTTC,CAIRVDSTNYGYTF
NA,TRBV7-3,NA,TRBJ2-2,TGTGCCAGCAGCTTATCGGCGGCCGGGGAGCTGTTTTTT,CASSLSAAGELFF
TRBD1,TRBV4-1,NA,TRBJ2-7,TGCGCCAGCAGCTACGACCGGGACAGGAACTCCTACGAGCAGTACTTC,CASSYDRDRNSYEQYF
TRBD1,TRBV6-6,NA,TRBJ1-2,TGTGCCAGCATTGGGACAGAAGTTTATAATGGCTACACCTTC,CASIGTEVYNGYTF
NA,TRBV7-2,few,TRBJ1-1,TGTGCCAGCAGCTTAGCACAGGGTGAAGCTTTCTTT,CASSLAQGEAFF
NA,TRBV6-5,many,TRBJ1-1,TGTGCCAGCAGTTACTCGGGACCCCGAGATGAAGCTTTCTTT,CASSYSGPRDEAFF
TRBD1,TRBV23-1,many,TRBJ2-5,TGCGCCACGCGTCACAAAAGGGGGGACAGGCAAGAGACCCAGTACTTC,CATRHKRGDRQETQYF
NA,TRBV7-8,few,TRBJ2-5,TGTGCCAGCAGCCGCTTCCAGGGGGGGAGATTTCTTCGCCAAGAGACCCAGTACTTC,CASSRFQGGRFLRQETQYF
NA,TRBV5-1,few,TRBJ1-1,TGCGCCAGCAGCACTGGACAGAACGGGGCTGAAGCTTTCTTT,CASSTGQNGAEAFF
NA,TRBV11-2,NA,TRBJ1-1,TGTGCCAGCAGCCCCATTCTTCCCACTGAAGCTTTCTTT,CASSPILPTEAFF
TRBD1,TRBV30,NA,TRBJ1-4,TGTGCCCTGGGGGGACAGGGGAATGAAAAACTGTTTTTT,CALGGQGNEKLFF
TRBD2,TRBV20-1,few,TRBJ2-7,TGCAGTGCTAGAGATCCGTCCGGACTAGCGGTCTACGAGCAGTACTTC,CSARDPSGLAVYEQYF
NA,TRBV11-2,NA,TRBJ1-4,TGTGCCAGCAGCAATCTGGGGGATGAAGAACTGTTTTTT,CASSNLGDEELFF
TRBD2,TRBV5-1,many,TRBJ2-1,TGCGCCAGCAGCTATGGGAGCGGGGGGGCGTACAATGAGCAGTTCTTC,CASSYGSGGAYNEQFF
TRBD1,TRBV19,few,TRBJ1-1,TGTGCCAGTAGTACGACCAGGGGGGCCACTGAAGCTTTCTTT,CASSTTRGATEAFF
NA,TRBV19,few,TRBJ2-6,TGTGCCAGTGCGACAGGGAGGGTCTTGTACCCCGACTCTGGGGCCAACGTCCTGACTTTC,CASATGRVLYPDSGANVLTF
NA,TRBV20-1,few,TRBJ2-7,TGCAGTGCTAGCAGGGGGAGGTTCTACGAGCAGTACTTC,CSASRGRFYEQYF
TRBD2,TRBV9,NA,TRBJ2-2,TGTGCCAGCAGCTTCACCGGGACTACAAACACCGGGGAGCTGTTTTTT,CASSFTGTTNTGELFF
NA,TRBV24-1,few,TRBJ2-1,TGTGCCACCAGTGATCCCCCCTCTTCGGGGAATGAGCAGTTCTTC,CATSDPPSSGNEQFF
NA,TRBV7-9,NA,TRBJ1-1,TGTGCCAGCAGCTCAGGACTGGGGGCTGAAGCTTTCTTT,CASSSGLGAEAFF
NA,TRBV2,NA,TRBJ2-1,TGTGCCAGCAGTGCCGGGGACGGGCCCTATGAGCAGTTCTTC,CASSAGDGPYEQFF
TRBD2,TRBV4-3,few,TRBJ2-3,TGCGCCAGCAGCCAAGAAGGAGCGGGAGATGAAGATACGCAGTATTTT,CASSQEGAGDEDTQYF
TRBD2,TRBV7-3,NA,TRBJ2-1,TGTGCCAGCAGTGATAGCGGGGAGCAGTTCTTC,CASSDSGEQFF
NA,TRBV4-1,NA,TRBJ2-3,TGCGCCAGCAGCCAAGGCAGGGGGGCAGATACGCAGTATTTT,CASSQGRGADTQYF
NA,TRBV7-9,NA,TRBJ2-3,TGTGCCAGCAGCCCTAGGATGGGTTTGGAGGGAGATACGCAGTATTTT,CASSPRMGLEGDTQYF